These 18 T cell receptor beta chains were sequenced from one sample in a study of blood T cell repertoires in COVID-19. Only in-frame clones appear in the TCRdb table, and some are missing; sequencing was by immunoSEQ multiplex PCR. This table has 110,000 or so clones, approximately 85% appearing once. The material sequenced was peripheral blood. These receptor sequences come from a woman aged 60-70 years with COVID-19, enrolled during active disease.

This chain links TRBV28 with TRBJ1-6; D call uncertain. Trimming took off 3 bases at V and 8 bases at J, with 14 bases between the two ends. Germline values: CDR1 MDHEN, CDR2 SYDVKM. CDR3 length: 15 residues. The CDR3 coding sequence is TGTGCCAGCAGTTTCCAAGAGAGGGATTATTCACCCCTCCACTTT. Its protein is CASSFQERDYSPLHF.

The chain carries TRBV4-1 and TRBJ1-4, with 8 bases identical to TRBD1. Looked up from germline, CDR1 is MGHRA and CDR2 is YSYEKL. This CDR3 region has 18 residues. Trimming removed 7 bases from V and 0 bases from J; junction bases left unmatched: 13. The CDR3 DNA sequence: TGCGCCAGCACCTTTAATGCCGGACAGGGTGCAACTAATGAAAAACTGTTTTTT. Its protein product is CASTFNAGQGATNEKLFF.

V gene TRBV10-3 combines with J gene TRBJ1-1; TRBD1 matches 7 bases. The CDR3 runs 13 residues. With 6 bases clipped from V and 7 bases from J, the junction kept 8 bases outside the gene matches. Looked up from germline, CDR1 is ENHRY and CDR2 is SYGVKD. CDR3 sequence reads: CAISPGTDIEAFF. DNA of the CDR3: TGTGCCATCAGCCCAGGGACAGACATTGAAGCTTTCTTT.

The chain uses TRBV7-9 and TRBJ1-3; maybe TRBD1 (5 bases). The CDR3 length is 16 residues. The germline V and J ends were trimmed by 1 base and 0 bases, with 10 bases remaining between them. Germline values: CDR1 SEHNR, CDR2 FQNEAQ (reference sequence). The CDR3 loop is CASSLDGTISGNTIYF. The CDR3 nucleotides read TGTGCCAGCAGCTTAGACGGGACTATCTCTGGAAACACCATATATTTT.

This clone appeared a few times. V gene TRBV7-9 combines with J gene TRBJ2-7; 11 positions match TRBD2. The CDR3 sequence is 17 residues long. Germline CDR1 reads SEHNR; CDR2 reads FQNEAQ (reference sequence). V gave up 6 bases and J gave up 6 bases; unmatched junction bases: 16. Here the CDR3 DNA reads TGTGCCAGCAGGCTCGCCTTAGCGGGGGGGCGAGTCCCCGAGCAGTACTTC. This translates into CASRLALAGGRVPEQYF.

The chain employs TRBV4-2 and TRBJ2-7, with TRBD2 matching 7 bases. V trimming: 2 bases; J trimming: 4 bases; junction bases outside the gene matches: 8. This CDR3 contains 15 residues. CDR1 is LGHNA and CDR2 is YNFKEQ in the germline V gene. The CDR3 nucleotides are TGTGCCAGCAGCCAAACCGGGACTAACGGTTACGAGCAGTACTTC. Its translation is CASSQTGTNGYEQYF.

This chain uses TRBV5-1 with TRBJ1-1; no firm D call. This CDR3 is built from 14 residues. From germline, CDR1 is SGHRS and CDR2 YFSETQ. The germline V and J ends were trimmed by 2 bases and 4 bases, with 12 bases remaining between them. CDR3 sequence reads: CASSFGFTPTEAFF. The CDR3 nucleotides read TGCGCCAGCAGCTTCGGGTTCACACCCACTGAAGCTTTCTTT. Together with reference TRBV5-1 and TRBJ1-1, the CDR3 gives the full variable domain: KAGVTQTPRYLIKTRGQQVTLSCSPISGHRSVSWYQQTPGQGLQFLFEYFSETQRNKGNFPGRFSGRQFSNSRSEMNVSTLELGDSALYLCASSFGFTPTEAFFGQGTRLTVV.

V gene TRBV19 combines with J gene TRBJ2-2, with 7 bases lining up with TRBD2. The germline V gene has CDR1 LNHDA and CDR2 SQIVND (reference sequence). This CDR3 has 15 amino acids. The V and J ends lost 5 bases and 0 bases, in that order; junction bases with no gene match: 3. This CDR3 is CASSRLASNTGELFF. The CDR3 bases are TGTGCCAGTAGTCGACTAGCCTCGAACACCGGGGAGCTGTTTTTT.

This clone was seen at least ten times. The chain carries TRBV6-2 or TRBV6-3 and TRBJ2-7; D ambiguous. Trimming shortened V by 2 bases and J by 5 bases, and 10 bases separated the two germline ends. This CDR3 is built from 13 residues. Germline V gene lookup returns CDR1 MNHEY and CDR2 SVGEGT. The CDR3 loop reads CASSYEGDNEQYF. Written as DNA, the CDR3 is TGTGCCAGCAGTTACGAAGGTGACAACGAGCAGTACTTC.

The rearrangement links TRBV4-1 to TRBJ1-3; no clear D. Germline V gene data show CDR1 as MGHRA and CDR2 as YSYEKL. Deletions cut 8 bases from V and 0 bases from J, with 11 bases between. The CDR3 extends over 14 amino acids. The CDR3 DNA is TGCGCCAGCGGCGAGGGTCACTCTGGAAACACCATATATTTT. This gives the protein CASGEGHSGNTIYF.

The gene calls are TRBV7-3 and TRBJ2-1, with D perhaps matching TRBD2 (5 bases). CDR1 and CDR2 (germline): SGHTA, FQGTGA. Trimming cost V 5 bases and J 6 bases, with 14 bases left between them. The CDR3 is 14 residues long. The CDR3 coding sequence is TGTGCCAGCAGCCCCCGGGATATCCCCAATGAGCAGTTCTTC. Translated: CASSPRDIPNEQFF.

This clone has more than one count but fewer than ten. The chain joins TRBV28 to TRBJ1-1; D is ambiguous. Germline V gene lookup returns CDR1 MDHEN and CDR2 SYDVKM. Trimming removed 8 bases at V and 5 bases at J, with 18 bases between. There are 14 residues in the CDR3. DNA of the CDR3: TGTGCCAGCGGGCCTTTTATGGGTGGGACTGAAGCTTTCTTT. It translates to CASGPFMGGTEAFF.

This chain uses TRBV15 with TRBJ2-3, with 7 nucleotides matching TRBD1. Looked up from germline, CDR1 is LNHNV and CDR2 is YYDKDF (reference sequence). The CDR3 covers 12 residues. After removal of 0 bases from V and 11 bases from J, the junction contained 2 bases not matched to a gene. The CDR3 sequence: CATSRDRDRQYF. In DNA form, the CDR3 reads TGTGCCACCAGCAGAGACCGGGACAGGCAGTATTTT. The complete variable domain, with remaining parts taken from reference TRBV15 and TRBJ2-3, reads DAMVIQNPRYQVTQFGKPVTLSCSQTLNHNVMYWYQQKSSQAPKLLFHYYDKDFNNEADTPDNFQSRRPNTSFCFLDIRSPGLGDTAMYLCATSRDRDRQYFGPGTRLTVL.

The chain uses TRBV29-1 and TRBJ1-4; 10 nucleotides line up with TRBD1. This CDR3 is 13 amino acids long. Germline values: CDR1 SQVTM, CDR2 ANQGSEA. J lost 3 bases, V lost 6 bases, and 1 base had no gene match. The CDR3 DNA is TGCAGCGTCGGACAGGGGGCTAATGAAAAACTGTTTTTT. Translation: CSVGQGANEKLFF.

The J gene is TRBJ2-3, the V gene TRBV5-1; 10 bases line up with TRBD1. This CDR3 spans 15 amino acids. The J segment lost 2 bases and the V segment lost 4 bases, leaving 4 bases of the junction unmatched. Germline-derived CDR1 and CDR2 are SGHRS and YFSETQ. DNA for the CDR3: TGCGCCAGCAGCGAGGGACAGGGGTTCACAGATACGCAGTATTTT. It is translated as CASSEGQGFTDTQYF.

This clone was seen only once. CDR3 sequence: CASSTPRHNSPLHF. The CDR3 DNA follows: TGTGCCAGCAGCACCCCGCGGCATAATTCACCCCTCCACTTT. This rearrangement joins TRBV9 to TRBJ1-6; D gene ambiguous. This CDR3 has 14 residues. Trimming cost V 4 bases and J 5 bases, with 10 bases left between them. Germline CDR1 SGDLS, CDR2 YYNGEE. Together with reference TRBV9 and TRBJ1-6, the CDR3 gives the full variable domain: DSGVTQTPKHLITATGQRVTLRCSPRSGDLSVYWYQQSLDQGLQFLIQYYNGEERAKGNILERFSAQQFPDLHSELNLSSLELGDSALYFCASSTPRHNSPLHFGNGTRLTVT.

The V and J genes are TRBV11-3 and TRBJ2-3; 8 positions agree with TRBD2. V shed 5 bases and J 1 base; nucleotides not matched to a gene: 14. CDR1 is SGHNT, CDR2 YENEEA, per germline. CDR3 size: 18 residues. The CDR3 DNA follows: TGTGCCAGCAGCCTTTTCGGGTCGGGGGGGCCGGGCACAGATACGCAGTATTTT. Its translation is CASSLFGSGGPGTDTQYF.

This chain uses TRBV30 with TRBJ1-4; D call uncertain. The CDR3 sequence is 13 residues long. The V and J ends lost 1 base and 8 bases respectively, with 11 bases between them. Germline V gene lookup returns CDR1 GTSNPN and CDR2 SVGIG (reference sequence). The CDR3 reads CAWSERGYEKLFF. CDR3 coding DNA: TGTGCCTGGAGTGAGCGTGGGTACGAAAAACTGTTTTTT.